Described below is a single TCR beta chain sequence and its context. Trimming left V 4 bases short and J 7 bases short, with 13 bases between. Germline V gene lookup returns CDR1 LNHDA and CDR2 SQIVND (reference sequence). The length of the CDR3 is 13 residues. In the authors' workflow: Counts of nucleated cells, estimated from reference gene primer amplification, were obtained. Generated by immunoSEQ multiplex PCR, the TCRdb table keeps only in-frame clones and is missing some. V and J calls and clone size are as listed in that table; D and trimming were resolved from the DNA. The sample consists of 270,000 or so clones, around 89% of them appearing once. This sample stems from a study of blood T cell repertoires in COVID-19. Cohorts were determined from participant-reported clinical history.

The TCR comes from a woman in her 40s with acute COVID-19. This rearrangement joins TRBV19 to TRBJ1-2, with D possibly TRBD1 on 5 matching bases. The specimen sequenced was PBMCs or T cells enriched from blood (not recorded which). CDR3 sequence (DNA): TGTGCCAGTAGTACCGGGGGGATAGCTGGCTACACCTTC. It is translated as CASSTGGIAGYTF.